These 26 T cell receptor beta chains share one sample of origin, sequenced in a study of technical replicates of blood from a few donors. The method was immunoSEQ multiplex PCR; TCRdb's version includes in-frame clones alone and lacks a portion of them. Of 55,000 to 70,000 clones listed, 89% were seen once; the top ten hold more than 4.5%. Material for sequencing was PBMCs. These receptors all come from a human donor in good health. Some clones in this sample may be carry-over from other donors' samples.

This chain links TRBV2 with TRBJ1-2, with D tentatively TRBD1 (5 bases). Trimming took 4 bases from V and 8 from J, leaving 8 bases between them. Germline V lookup: CDR1 SNHLY, CDR2 FYNNEI. CDR3 size: 11 residues. CDR3 loop: CASSVGGGYTF. DNA for the CDR3: TGTGCCAGCAGTGTTGGGGGGGGCTACACCTTC.

The gene calls are TRBV6-4 and TRBJ2-1; 11 bases fit TRBD1. The CDR3 is 16 amino acids. The ends lost 0 bases at V and 6 bases at J; junction bases unmatched: 4. Germline CDR1 MRHNA, CDR2 SNTAGT. Here the CDR3 DNA reads TGTGCCAGCAGTGACTCGGGGACAGGGGGGATCAATGAGCAGTTCTTC. Translation gives CASSDSGTGGINEQFF.

The chain joins TRBV30 to TRBJ1-1; maybe TRBD1 (6 bases). Germline assignment: CDR1 GTSNPN and CDR2 SVGIG (reference sequence). The germline V and J ends were trimmed by 1 base and 4 bases, with 10 bases remaining between them. The CDR3 sequence is 13 residues long. This CDR3 reads CAWSEGDGTEAFF. CDR3 bases: TGTGCCTGGAGTGAGGGGGACGGCACTGAAGCTTTCTTT.

The chain couples TRBV25-1 to TRBJ1-2; D is possibly TRBD1 (6 bases). The CDR3 extends over 17 amino acids. Per the germline V gene, CDR1 is MGHDK and CDR2 is SYGVNS. V lost 0 bases to trimming and J lost 7 bases, with 21 bases between them. For the CDR3, the DNA is TGTGCCAGCAGTGAATACGGCGGGAGGGGGTTCTTTTCTGGCTACACCTTC. This translates into CASSEYGGRGFFSGYTF.

This chain connects TRBV5-4 to TRBJ1-1, with 7 bases matching TRBD1. The CDR3 loop spans 14 amino acids. V gave up 2 bases and J gave up 2 bases; unmatched junction bases: 3. In germline, CDR1 is SGHNT, CDR2 YYREEE (reference sequence). CDR3 DNA sequence: TGTGCCAGCAGCTTCGGGGACAGAAACACTGAAGCTTTCTTT. Translated: CASSFGDRNTEAFF.

CDR3 in amino acids: CASSLAGLAGNTDTQYF. CDR3 bases: TGTGCCAGCAGCTTGGCCGGACTAGCGGGGAACACAGATACGCAGTATTTT. The genes are TRBV5-6 and TRBJ2-3; TRBD2 aligns across 12 bases. CDR3 length equals 17 residues. Germline lookup yields CDR1 SGHDT and CDR2 YYEEEE. The V and J ends lost 0 bases and 2 bases, in that order; junction bases with no gene match: 4.

The chain joins TRBV6-6 to TRBJ1-3; a possible D gene is TRBD1 (5 bases). The germline gives CDR1 MNHNY, CDR2 SVGAGI (reference sequence). CDR3 length equals 15 residues. V was pared by 6 bases and J by 8 bases, with 20 bases between. CDR3 sequence: CASRGGTSDGDTIYF. Written as DNA, the CDR3 is TGTGCCAGCAGGGGCGGGACTTCCGACGGAGACACCATATATTTT.

The chain combines TRBV7-8 with TRBJ1-2, with D unclear. V was clipped by 1 base and J by 7 bases, with 19 bases between them. The CDR3 loop spans 16 amino acids. The germline V gene encodes CDR1 SGHVS and CDR2 FQNEAQ. CDR3 coding DNA: TGTGCCAGCAGCTTAGAACCAGGTGCCTTTGGTTTTGGCTACACCTTC. Its translation: CASSLEPGAFGFGYTF.

V gene TRBV7-6 combines with J gene TRBJ1-2; 7 nucleotides align to TRBD1. Germline loops: CDR1 SGHVS, CDR2 FNYEAQ. The length of the CDR3 is 15 residues. With V trimmed by 1 base and J by 0 bases, 2 bases remained unmatched. For the CDR3, the DNA is TGTGCCAGCAGCTTAGAGGGGGCCTCTAACTATGGCTACACCTTC. Translating gives CASSLEGASNYGYTF. Using reference TRBV7-6 and TRBJ1-2 for the parts outside the CDR3, the full variable domain is GAGVSQSPRYKVTKRGQDVALRCDPISGHVSLYWYRQALGQGPEFLTYFNYEAQQDKSGLPNDRFSAERPEGSISTLTIQRTEQRDSAMYRCASSLEGASNYGYTFGSGTRLTVV.

The chain employs TRBV14 and TRBJ2-5; 9 bases line up with TRBD1. CDR1 and CDR2 from the germline V gene are SGHDN and FVKESK. The ends lost 1 base at V and 5 bases at J; junction bases unmatched: 5. This CDR3 is 15 amino acids long. CDR3 nucleotide sequence: TGTGCCAGCAGCCAAGCACAGGGGGCGCGTGAGACCCAGTACTTC. Translating it yields CASSQAQGARETQYF.

V and J are TRBV4-3 and TRBJ2-1; 8 bases match TRBD1. After removal of 0 bases from V and 6 bases from J, the junction contained 7 bases not matched to a gene. CDR1 and CDR2 (germline): LGHNA, YSLEER. This CDR3 is built from 16 residues. CDR3 sequence (DNA): TGCGCCAGCAGCCAAGATTACGGGACAGGTCCCAATGAGCAGTTCTTC. Translated: CASSQDYGTGPNEQFF.

This chain uses TRBV5-6 with TRBJ1-2, with 7 bases identical to TRBD1. Germline CDR1 is SGHDT and CDR2 is YYEEEE. Unmatched junction bases numbered 13, after V lost 3 bases and J lost 5 bases. This CDR3 is 16 amino acids long. The CDR3 here is CASSWGLEGARYGYTF. CDR3 nucleotides: TGTGCCAGCAGCTGGGGACTGGAGGGGGCGCGGTATGGCTACACCTTC.

This clone was counted once. The chain uses TRBV27 and TRBJ2-2; 10 positions match TRBD1. Germline V gene lookup returns CDR1 MNHEY and CDR2 SMNVEV (reference sequence). The trim removed 5 bases at V and 9 bases at J, leaving 6 bases unmatched. This CDR3 contains 14 residues. CDR3 in amino acids: CASSGRDRGWELFF. CDR3 DNA: TGTGCCAGCAGTGGCCGGGACAGGGGTTGGGAGCTGTTTTTT.

The CDR3 spells CASSKLGQRFTEAFF. The CDR3 DNA is TGTGCCAGCAGCAAGTTGGGACAGCGGTTCACTGAAGCTTTCTTT. This chain connects TRBV21-1 to TRBJ1-1; the tabulated D call, TRBD1, remains unverified against the DNA. TRBV21-1 is marked as a pseudogene. The CDR3 extends over 15 amino acids.

This chain uses TRBV19 with TRBJ1-2, with unresolved D. This CDR3 contains 11 residues. Germline V gives CDR1 LNHDA, CDR2 SQIVND (reference sequence). Trimming took off 7 bases at V and 7 bases at J, with 10 bases between the two ends. The CDR3 sequence is CASTAAAGYTF. In DNA form, the CDR3 reads TGTGCCAGTACCGCAGCGGCTGGCTACACCTTC.

This rearrangement joins TRBV27 to TRBJ2-7, with 7 bases identical to TRBD2. This CDR3 has 15 residues. CDR1 MNHEY and CDR2 SMNVEV come from the germline V gene (reference sequence). V gave up 3 bases and J gave up 7 bases; unmatched junction bases: 12. CDR3 nucleotide sequence: TGTGCCAGCAGTTTGTCGGGACTAAGTCAAGATGAGCAGTACTTC. Translation gives CASSLSGLSQDEQYF.

The chain recombines TRBV5-1 with TRBJ1-2; 8 bases are shared with TRBD1. CDR1 and CDR2 (germline): SGHRS, YFSETQ. The CDR3 has 13 residues. With V trimmed by 6 bases and J by 8 bases, 9 bases remained unmatched. DNA of the CDR3: TGCGCCAGCACAACAGGGGGAGTTTCCGGCTACACCTTC. Protein: CASTTGGVSGYTF.

This chain joins TRBV7-9 and TRBJ2-7; perhaps TRBD2 as D (5 bases). Looked up from germline, CDR1 is SEHNR and CDR2 is FQNEAQ (reference sequence). V was clipped by 1 base and J by 4 bases, with 11 bases between them. This CDR3 contains 14 residues. CDR3 in amino acids: CASSLGSRGYEQYF. CDR3 nucleotide sequence: TGTGCCAGCAGCTTAGGGAGTCGGGGTTACGAGCAGTACTTC.

The CDR3 DNA reads as TGTGCCAGCAGTAAATCTACAGGGTCGGGTCAGCCCCAGCATTTT. This encodes CASSKSTGSGQPQHF. The chain is built from TRBV6-5 and TRBJ1-5, with D maybe TRBD1 (6 bases). The CDR3 runs 15 residues. Trimming removed 5 bases at V and 6 bases at J, with 17 bases between. Germline CDR1 reads MNHEY; CDR2 reads SVGAGI.

The chain carries TRBV6-1 and TRBJ2-7, with 8 bases aligning to TRBD1. The CDR3 has 14 amino acids. V shed 6 bases, J shed 1 base, and the junction held 5 bases outside the gene matches. CDR1 is MNHNS and CDR2 is SASEGT in the germline V gene. CDR3 amino acids: CASSLGQVSYEQYF. The CDR3 coding sequence is TGTGCCAGCAGCCTGGGACAGGTTTCCTACGAGCAGTACTTC.

This clone was observed once. The gene calls are TRBV19 and TRBJ2-2; possible D gene TRBD1, 6 bases. Germline V CDR1 and CDR2: LNHDA, SQIVND (reference sequence). The length of the CDR3 is 14 residues. V lost 6 bases, J lost 5 bases, and 13 bases lay in between. The CDR3 protein is CASRPGQITGELFF. For the CDR3, the DNA is TGTGCCAGTAGACCCGGACAGATTACCGGGGAGCTGTTTTTT.

J is TRBJ1-4 and V is TRBV7-2; 8 positions agree with TRBD1. The CDR3 runs to 15 residues. Germline V lookup: CDR1 SGHTA, CDR2 FQGNSA. Germline trimming cut 5 bases from V and 2 bases from J; bases unmatched to any gene: 4. The CDR3: CASSIRQGTNEKLFF. CDR3 DNA: TGTGCCAGCAGCATCCGACAGGGGACTAATGAAAAACTGTTTTTT.

V is TRBV5-4 and J is TRBJ1-2, with 7 nucleotides matching TRBD1. Trimming took 0 bases from V and 5 from J; bases not matched to a gene: 4. This CDR3 is 14 amino acids long. The germline gives CDR1 SGHNT, CDR2 YYREEE (reference sequence). The CDR3 spells CASSLALTGYGYTF. CDR3 sequence (DNA): TGTGCCAGCAGCTTGGCCCTGACAGGGTATGGCTACACCTTC.

CDR3 sequence reads: CASGLNRGGRHTQYF. The CDR3 DNA reads as TGTGCCAGCGGTCTGAACAGGGGAGGTAGGCATACGCAGTATTTT. V and J are TRBV6-5 and TRBJ2-3; D may be TRBD1 (7 bases). V was cut by 8 bases and J by 7 bases, with 22 bases left in between. CDR1 is MNHEY and CDR2 is SVGAGI in the germline V gene. There are 15 residues in the CDR3.

This chain uses TRBV7-2 with TRBJ2-3, with TRBD2 identical over 7 bases. Losses at the gene ends were 2 bases for V and 2 bases for J; bases not matched to a gene: 4. Germline V lookup: CDR1 SGHTA, CDR2 FQGNSA. This CDR3 spans 15 amino acids. The CDR3 reads CASSLRAGSTDTQYF. The DNA for the CDR3 is TGTGCCAGCAGCTTAAGAGCGGGGTCCACAGATACGCAGTATTTT.

The rearrangement joins TRBV7-2 to TRBJ2-7, with D tentatively TRBD2 (5 bases). The germline CDR1 and CDR2 sequences are SGHTA and FQGNSA. The V end lost 2 bases, the J end lost 2 bases, and 10 bases lay between the germline ends. This CDR3 has 14 residues. The CDR3 DNA sequence: TGTGCCAGCAGCTTATCCCCGGGGACCTACGAGCAGTACTTC. The encoded protein is CASSLSPGTYEQYF.